These T cell receptor beta chains were read from a single sample in a study of Ad26.COV2.S vaccination and SARS-CoV-2 variants. Clones were read by immunoSEQ multiplex PCR, and TCRdb kept only the in-frame ones, dropping some. The sample includes 400,000 to 450,000 clones, 90% seen only once; the top ten take roughly an eighth. This sample comprised peripheral blood, obtained in a trial of Ad26.COV2.S vaccine versus placebo. These receptors were taken from a person aged 18-60 years who received the Ad26.COV2.S COVID-19 vaccine or a placebo. Both conserved end residues are part of each CDR3. D genes are given only for firm matches. Clone size appears in some rows only: once, few, many, or a class for an expanded clone.

cdr3_length: 16
j_call: TRBJ2-3
v_call: TRBV2
d_call: TRBD2
clone_size: .
cdr3_aa: CASSEMAGGRPDTQYF
cdr3_nt: TGTGCCAGCAGTGAAATGGCGGGAGGGCGCCCAGATACGCAGTATTTT

cdr3_length: 15
j_call: TRBJ1-5
v_call: TRBV7-3
d_call: .
clone_size: .
cdr3_aa: CASSLGPGENQPQHF
cdr3_nt: TGTGCCAGCAGCCTAGGCCCAGGGGAGAATCAGCCCCAGCATTTT

cdr3_length: 13
j_call: TRBJ1-2
v_call: TRBV28
d_call: .
clone_size: .
cdr3_aa: CASSRGTDYGYTF
cdr3_nt: TGTGCCAGCAGCCGCGGGACGGACTATGGCTACACCTTC

cdr3_length: 12
j_call: TRBJ1-2
v_call: TRBV7-9
d_call: .
clone_size: few
cdr3_aa: CASRFIPDGYTF
cdr3_nt: TGTGCCAGCAGATTTATACCCGACGGCTACACCTTC

cdr3_length: 14
j_call: TRBJ2-1
v_call: TRBV11-3
d_call: TRBD1
clone_size: .
cdr3_aa: CASSEQGVYNEQFF
cdr3_nt: TGTGCCAGCAGCGAACAGGGGGTTTACAATGAGCAGTTCTTC

cdr3_length: 15
j_call: TRBJ2-7
v_call: TRBV14
d_call: .
clone_size: .
cdr3_aa: CASSQEGRGRDEQYF
cdr3_nt: TGTGCCAGCAGCCAAGAGGGCAGGGGCAGAGACGAGCAGTACTTC

cdr3_length: 14
j_call: TRBJ2-7
v_call: TRBV5-4
d_call: .
clone_size: .
cdr3_aa: CASSFGRSSYEQYF
cdr3_nt: TGTGCCAGCAGCTTCGGGCGGAGCTCCTACGAGCAGTACTTC

cdr3_length: 16
j_call: TRBJ2-6
v_call: TRBV21-1
d_call: .
clone_size: .
cdr3_aa: CASSKGRGSGANVLTF
cdr3_nt: TGTGCCAGCAGCAAAGGGCGGGGCTCTGGGGCCAACGTCCTGACTTTC

cdr3_length: 16
j_call: TRBJ2-5
v_call: TRBV7-2
d_call: TRBD2
clone_size: .
cdr3_aa: CASSPPAAGVGETQYF
cdr3_nt: TGTGCCAGCAGCCCCCCCGCGGCGGGAGTTGGGGAGACCCAGTACTTC

cdr3_length: 13
j_call: TRBJ1-6
v_call: TRBV10-3
d_call: .
clone_size: .
cdr3_aa: CAISTFMNSPLHF
cdr3_nt: TGTGCCATCAGTACTTTTATGAATTCACCCCTCCACTTT

cdr3_length: 14
j_call: TRBJ2-5
v_call: TRBV15
d_call: .
clone_size: .
cdr3_aa: CATSRGGEQETQYF
cdr3_nt: TGTGCCACCAGCAGAGGGGGAGAACAAGAGACCCAGTACTTC

cdr3_length: 11
j_call: TRBJ2-3
v_call: TRBV29-1
d_call: .
clone_size: .
cdr3_aa: CSVERAGTQYF
cdr3_nt: TGCAGCGTTGAACGGGCGGGTACGCAGTATTTT

cdr3_length: 13
j_call: TRBJ2-7
v_call: TRBV6-2/TRBV6-3
d_call: .
clone_size: .
cdr3_aa: CASSYSGTYEQYF
cdr3_nt: TGTGCCAGCAGTTACTCGGGGACCTACGAGCAGTACTTC

cdr3_length: 13
j_call: TRBJ2-1
v_call: TRBV29-1
d_call: TRBD2
clone_size: .
cdr3_aa: CSVEGLAGGEQFF
cdr3_nt: TGCAGCGTTGAGGGTCTAGCGGGAGGTGAGCAGTTCTTC

cdr3_length: 15
j_call: TRBJ2-1
v_call: TRBV4-1
d_call: TRBD2
clone_size: .
cdr3_aa: CASSLSGTGDNEQFF
cdr3_nt: TGCGCCAGCAGCCTGAGCGGGACCGGGGACAATGAGCAGTTCTTC

cdr3_length: 14
j_call: TRBJ2-3
v_call: TRBV29-1
d_call: .
clone_size: once
cdr3_aa: CSVEGDFGTDTQYF
cdr3_nt: TGCAGCGTTGAGGGGGATTTTGGGACAGATACGCAGTATTTT

cdr3_length: 15
j_call: TRBJ2-2
v_call: TRBV2
d_call: TRBD2
clone_size: once
cdr3_aa: CASRPGLGLTGELFF
cdr3_nt: TGTGCCAGCAGGCCGGGACTAGGTCTCACCGGGGAGCTGTTTTTT

cdr3_length: 15
j_call: TRBJ1-2
v_call: TRBV18
d_call: TRBD1
clone_size: .
cdr3_aa: CASSPGQGSDYGYTF
cdr3_nt: TGTGCCAGCTCACCCGGACAGGGATCAGACTATGGCTACACCTTC

cdr3_length: 15
j_call: TRBJ2-2
v_call: TRBV4-1
d_call: .
clone_size: .
cdr3_aa: CASSQDLRNTGELFF
cdr3_nt: TGCGCCAGCAGCCAAGATTTGCGGAACACCGGGGAGCTGTTTTTT

cdr3_length: 13
j_call: TRBJ2-2
v_call: TRBV29-1
d_call: .
clone_size: .
cdr3_aa: CSVEADNTGELFF
cdr3_nt: TGCAGCGTTGAAGCGGACAACACCGGGGAGCTGTTTTTT

cdr3_length: 13
j_call: TRBJ2-2
v_call: TRBV4-1
d_call: TRBD2
clone_size: .
cdr3_aa: CASGGGNTGELFF
cdr3_nt: TGCGCCAGCGGGGGGGGAAACACCGGGGAGCTGTTTTTT

cdr3_length: 15
j_call: TRBJ2-1
v_call: TRBV6-5
d_call: TRBD2
clone_size: .
cdr3_aa: CASSQLAGGDNEQFF
cdr3_nt: TGTGCCAGCAGCCAACTAGCGGGAGGAGACAATGAGCAGTTCTTC

cdr3_length: 13
j_call: TRBJ1-1
v_call: TRBV19
d_call: TRBD1
clone_size: .
cdr3_aa: CATYRGENTEAFF
cdr3_nt: TGTGCCACCTACAGGGGCGAGAACACTGAAGCTTTCTTT

cdr3_length: 15
j_call: TRBJ1-5
v_call: TRBV6-5
d_call: .
clone_size: .
cdr3_aa: CASSLGVMNNQPQHF
cdr3_nt: TGTGCCAGCAGTTTGGGGGTTATGAACAATCAGCCCCAGCATTTT

cdr3_length: 14
j_call: TRBJ1-2
v_call: TRBV27
d_call: .
clone_size: .
cdr3_aa: CASSPRLGPPDYTF
cdr3_nt: TGTGCCAGCAGTCCCCGACTTGGACCGCCTGACTACACCTTC

cdr3_length: 18
j_call: TRBJ2-2
v_call: TRBV10-3
d_call: .
clone_size: .
cdr3_aa: CAISESDSRGVEFGELFF
cdr3_nt: TGTGCCATCAGTGAGTCGGATTCCCGGGGAGTAGAGTTCGGGGAGCTGTTTTTT

cdr3_length: 16
j_call: TRBJ2-7
v_call: TRBV4-1
d_call: TRBD2
clone_size: once
cdr3_aa: CASSPGSGRFTYEQYF
cdr3_nt: TGCGCCAGCAGCCCGGGGAGCGGGAGGTTTACCTACGAGCAGTACTTC

cdr3_length: 13
j_call: TRBJ1-2
v_call: TRBV27
d_call: .
clone_size: .
cdr3_aa: CASSWTANYGYTF
cdr3_nt: TGTGCCAGCAGTTGGACAGCAAACTATGGCTACACCTTC

cdr3_length: 15
j_call: TRBJ1-1
v_call: TRBV6-5
d_call: .
clone_size: .
cdr3_aa: CASSSAGAGNTEAFF
cdr3_nt: TGTGCCAGCAGTTCAGCGGGCGCGGGGAACACTGAAGCTTTCTTT

cdr3_length: 15
j_call: TRBJ2-7
v_call: TRBV12-5
d_call: TRBD1
clone_size: .
cdr3_aa: CASGLEGQASYEQYF
cdr3_nt: TGTGCTAGTGGTTTGGAGGGACAGGCCTCCTACGAGCAGTACTTC

cdr3_length: 14
j_call: TRBJ2-2
v_call: TRBV7-2
d_call: .
clone_size: .
cdr3_aa: CASSLNAVTGELFF
cdr3_nt: TGTGCCAGCAGCTTAAACGCAGTAACCGGGGAGCTGTTTTTT

cdr3_length: 15
j_call: TRBJ2-1
v_call: TRBV6-5
d_call: TRBD2
clone_size: .
cdr3_aa: CASRDLAGVLGGQFF
cdr3_nt: TGTGCCAGCAGGGACCTAGCGGGAGTATTGGGGGGGCAGTTCTTC

cdr3_length: 14
j_call: TRBJ1-1
v_call: TRBV5-4
d_call: .
clone_size: .
cdr3_aa: CASSLQGLRTEAFF
cdr3_nt: TGTGCCAGCAGCTTGCAGGGCTTGAGGACTGAAGCTTTCTTT

cdr3_length: 15
j_call: TRBJ1-3
v_call: TRBV29-1
d_call: .
clone_size: .
cdr3_aa: CSVMTGRLSGNTIYF
cdr3_nt: TGCAGCGTGATGACAGGCAGGCTCTCTGGAAACACCATATATTTT

cdr3_length: 15
j_call: TRBJ2-1
v_call: TRBV9
d_call: .
clone_size: .
cdr3_aa: CASSVAGTTYNEQFF
cdr3_nt: TGTGCCAGCAGCGTAGCGGGGACCACCTACAATGAGCAGTTCTTC

cdr3_length: 13
j_call: TRBJ2-3
v_call: TRBV19
d_call: .
clone_size: .
cdr3_aa: CASSRDRTDTQYF
cdr3_nt: TGTGCCAGTTCCCGGGACCGCACAGATACGCAGTATTTT

cdr3_length: 13
j_call: TRBJ2-3
v_call: TRBV29-1
d_call: .
clone_size: .
cdr3_aa: CSVERNPLDTQYF
cdr3_nt: TGCAGCGTTGAACGGAATCCCTTGGATACGCAGTATTTT

cdr3_length: 15
j_call: TRBJ2-3
v_call: TRBV2
d_call: TRBD2
clone_size: .
cdr3_aa: CASSGTSIASDTQYF
cdr3_nt: TGTGCCAGCAGTGGGACTAGTATAGCGTCAGATACGCAGTATTTT

cdr3_length: 15
j_call: TRBJ2-3
v_call: TRBV2
d_call: TRBD2
clone_size: .
cdr3_aa: CASSPTSGTTDTQYF
cdr3_nt: TGTGCCAGCAGCCCCACTAGCGGGACCACAGATACGCAGTATTTT

cdr3_length: 15
j_call: TRBJ2-1
v_call: TRBV14
d_call: .
clone_size: .
cdr3_aa: CASSQGPNYYNEQFF
cdr3_nt: TGTGCCAGCAGCCAAGGACCGAATTACTACAATGAGCAGTTCTTC

cdr3_length: 22
j_call: TRBJ2-2
v_call: TRBV7-6
d_call: TRBD2
clone_size: .
cdr3_aa: CASSLGEIGVREEESNTGELFF
cdr3_nt: TGTGCCAGCAGCTTAGGAGAGATTGGGGTCCGGGAGGAAGAGTCGAACACCGGGGAGCTGTTTTTT

cdr3_length: 16
j_call: TRBJ1-5
v_call: TRBV16
d_call: .
clone_size: .
cdr3_aa: CASSQSRGAVGQPQHF
cdr3_nt: TGTGCCAGCAGCCAATCGCGAGGGGCAGTAGGTCAGCCCCAGCATTTT

cdr3_length: 14
j_call: TRBJ2-1
v_call: TRBV29-1
d_call: .
clone_size: .
cdr3_aa: CSAQGDHNYNEQFF
cdr3_nt: TGCAGCGCACAGGGCGATCACAACTACAATGAGCAGTTCTTC

cdr3_length: 14
j_call: TRBJ1-2
v_call: TRBV30
d_call: .
clone_size: .
cdr3_aa: CAWIWGTHYYGYTF
cdr3_nt: TGTGCCTGGATTTGGGGGACCCATTACTATGGCTACACCTTC

cdr3_length: 18
j_call: TRBJ2-3
v_call: TRBV28
d_call: TRBD2
clone_size: once
cdr3_aa: CASSSQLERESVADTQYF
cdr3_nt: TGTGCCAGCAGTAGTCAACTAGAGCGGGAGAGTGTCGCAGATACGCAGTATTTT

cdr3_length: 15
j_call: TRBJ2-7
v_call: TRBV7-3
d_call: TRBD1
clone_size: .
cdr3_aa: CASSFGDRVSYEQYF
cdr3_nt: TGTGCCAGCAGCTTTGGGGACAGGGTGTCCTACGAGCAGTACTTC

cdr3_length: 16
j_call: TRBJ2-2
v_call: TRBV5-6
d_call: TRBD2
clone_size: .
cdr3_aa: CASSLVAGGWTGELFF
cdr3_nt: TGTGCCAGCAGCTTGGTGGCGGGAGGCTGGACCGGGGAGCTGTTTTTT

cdr3_length: 16
j_call: TRBJ2-2
v_call: TRBV5-1
d_call: .
clone_size: .
cdr3_aa: CASSLEPPPVTGELFF
cdr3_nt: TGCGCCAGCAGCTTGGAACCACCCCCGGTTACCGGGGAGCTGTTTTTT

cdr3_length: 13
j_call: TRBJ2-3
v_call: TRBV24-1
d_call: .
clone_size: .
cdr3_aa: CATSPVGTDTQYF
cdr3_nt: TGTGCCACCAGCCCAGTGGGAACAGATACGCAGTATTTT

cdr3_length: 18
j_call: TRBJ1-6
v_call: TRBV6-1
d_call: .
clone_size: .
cdr3_aa: CASSETGRRSSYNSPLHF
cdr3_nt: TGTGCCAGCAGTGAAACGGGACGTAGGAGCTCCTATAATTCACCCCTCCACTTT

cdr3_length: 18
j_call: TRBJ2-2
v_call: TRBV6-2/TRBV6-3
d_call: .
clone_size: few
cdr3_aa: CASSTRQERFANTGELFF
cdr3_nt: TGTGCCAGCAGTACTAGACAGGAGAGGTTCGCGAACACCGGGGAGCTGTTTTTT

cdr3_length: 14
j_call: TRBJ2-2
v_call: TRBV11-3
d_call: .
clone_size: .
cdr3_aa: CASKATSSTGELFF
cdr3_nt: TGTGCCAGCAAGGCAACTAGCAGCACCGGGGAGCTGTTTTTT

cdr3_length: 15
j_call: TRBJ2-7
v_call: TRBV5-6
d_call: TRBD2
clone_size: .
cdr3_aa: CASSLGLAGEREQYF
cdr3_nt: TGTGCCAGCAGCTTGGGACTAGCGGGAGAACGGGAGCAGTACTTC

cdr3_length: 15
j_call: TRBJ1-2
v_call: TRBV5-1
d_call: .
clone_size: .
cdr3_aa: CASSLAAGADYGYTF
cdr3_nt: TGCGCCAGCAGCTTGGCCGCTGGGGCGGACTATGGCTACACCTTC